Each of the 6 T cell receptor beta chains below was sequenced from the same sample in a study of blood T cells in healthy people across ages. Alongside a J-beta primer mix, a sample-barcoded 5' primer served in a second PCR lasting about 6 to 12 cycles. TCRdb processed the 5' RACE reads anew with MiXCR; each CDR3 protein has one entry. The top ten clones hold roughly 8.2% of a sample with some 1.7 million distinct CDR3 sequences, 28% of them seen once. Specimen: blood. Receptor source: a woman in her twenties or thirties in good health.

The chain joins TRBV12-3 or TRBV12-4 to TRBJ2-5; tentative D call: TRBD1 (8 bases). The J call may be faulty, since TRBJ2-7 better matches the DNA end. The CDR3 loop spans 13 amino acids. The CDR3 nucleotides are TGTGCCAGCAGAACGACAGGGGAGGGCGAGCAGTACTTC. Its translation is CASRTTGEGEQYF.

J is TRBJ1-2 and V is TRBV5-5, with TRBD1 matching over 9 bases. V was pared by 4 bases and J by 6 bases, with 7 bases of the junction left unmatched. The CDR3 length is 14 residues. Looked up from germline, CDR1 is SGHKS and CDR2 is YYEKEE (reference sequence). The CDR3 bases are TGTGCCAGCAGCCAGGGGACAGGGTCTGATGGCTACACCTTC. It translates to CASSQGTGSDGYTF.

This clonotype was detected ten times or more. CDR3 amino acids: CASSAGTLNEQYF. CDR3 nucleotide sequence: TGTGCCAGCAGCGCGGGTACCCTAAACGAGCAGTACTTC. This chain joins TRBV11-2 and TRBJ2-7; weak D call: TRBD2 (5 bases). The CDR3 contains 13 residues. Trimming removed 5 bases from V and 5 bases from J, with 13 bases in between. Germline assignment: CDR1 SGHAT and CDR2 FQNNGV.

The V call is TRBV5-5, the J call TRBJ2-1; D is possibly TRBD1 (6 bases). Germline CDR1 and CDR2: SGHKS and YYEKEE (reference sequence). The ends were cut back, 5 bases at V and 9 bases at J, with 21 bases in the middle. The CDR3 is 15 amino acids. The CDR3 protein is CASRTDRGLGGEQFF. Here the CDR3 DNA reads TGTGCCAGCAGAACGGACCGAGGGTTAGGGGGTGAGCAGTTCTTC.

Note on this clonotype: The junction and the germline gene differ at one end; a read error may be behind it. CDR3 loop: CASSALLGLARARNIQYF. The DNA for the CDR3 is TGTGCCAGCAGTGCGCTACTCGGACTAGCGCGAGCCAGAAACATTCAGTACTTC. This chain links TRBV6-4 with TRBJ2-4, with TRBD2 matching over 9 bases. The CDR3 has 18 amino acids. Germline loops: CDR1 MRHNA, CDR2 SNTAGT.

This clonotype was counted a few times. The V gene is TRBV7-2, the J gene TRBJ1-6; D perhaps matches TRBD1 (5 bases). V was cut by 8 bases and J by 6 bases, with 14 bases left in between. This CDR3 is built from 14 residues. Germline values: CDR1 SGHTA, CDR2 FQGNSA. CDR3 nucleotide sequence: TGTGCCAGCTCTGCAGGCGACAGTAATTCACCCCTCCACTTT. It translates to CASSAGDSNSPLHF.